The 5 T cell receptor beta chains below come from one sample, sequenced in a study of T cell responses to AZD1222 COVID-19 vaccine. The assay was immunoSEQ multiplex PCR, and TCRdb's table has in-frame clones only and misses some. The sample lists more than 60,000 clones, roughly 87% occurring once. The sequenced sample was peripheral blood, obtained on day 0 of AZD1222 vaccination. Receptor source: an adult in good health.

The chain is built from TRBV7-3 and TRBJ2-3, with D possibly being TRBD1 (5 bases). From germline, CDR1 is SGHTA and CDR2 FQGTGA. The CDR3 covers 14 residues. The V end lost 0 bases, the J end lost 2 bases, and 6 bases lay between the germline ends. CDR3 sequence reads: CASSLTQDTDTQYF. The CDR3 coding sequence is TGTGCCAGCAGCTTAACACAGGACACAGATACGCAGTATTTT.

The chain combines TRBV13 with TRBJ1-2; 8 bases are a match to TRBD1. The germline V gene encodes CDR1 PRHDT and CDR2 FYEKMQ (reference sequence). The CDR3 sequence is 15 residues long. V lost 1 base to trimming and J lost 4 bases; unmatched junction nucleotides: 5. The CDR3 loop reads CASSLAGQELYGYTF. In DNA, the CDR3 is TGTGCCAGCAGCTTAGCGGGACAGGAGCTCTATGGCTACACCTTC.

The rearrangement uses TRBV14 and TRBJ2-5, with 8 bases identical to TRBD1. The CDR3 length is 15 residues. Per germline, CDR1 SGHDN and CDR2 FVKESK. The V gene end was trimmed by 6 bases and the J gene end by 4 bases; junction bases not matched to a gene: 10. CDR3 region: CASSSGGAVGETQYF. CDR3 nucleotide sequence: TGTGCCAGCAGTTCAGGGGGCGCGGTAGGAGAGACCCAGTACTTC.

J is TRBJ2-3 and V is TRBV7-2; TRBD2 matches 12 bases. Germline CDR1 is SGHTA and CDR2 is FQGNSA. The trim removed 4 bases at V and 0 bases at J, leaving 5 bases unmatched. The CDR3 covers 17 residues. This CDR3 is CASSSRLAGVSTDTQYF. DNA of the CDR3: TGTGCCAGCAGCTCCCGACTAGCGGGGGTTAGCACAGATACGCAGTATTTT.

Only one count was recorded for this clone. The chain is built from TRBV6-5 and TRBJ1-5; TRBD1 is a possible D gene (5 bases). In germline, CDR1 is MNHEY, CDR2 SVGAGI. The CDR3 consists of 13 residues. Trimming left V 8 bases short and J 4 bases short, with 12 bases between. The chain's CDR3 is CASDSLSNQPQHF. The CDR3 bases are TGTGCCAGCGACAGCCTTTCAAATCAGCCCCAGCATTTT.